This is a list of T cell receptor beta chains from one sample in a study of T-cell reconstitution after alpha-beta-depleted transplantation in children. TCRdb reanalysed the PCR reads using MiXCR and keeps one entry per CDR3 protein. In the table there are fewer than 250,000 distinct CDR3 sequences, approximately 17% of which are singletons. The material sequenced was PBMCs, mostly from graft donor cells, taken 360 days after TCRalphabeta/CD19-depleted stem cell transplant. The receptors originated from a male patient aged 2 to 10 who had a stem cell transplant for acute lymphoblastic leukemia, so the T cells may come from the graft donor. CDR3s include the opening cysteine and the closing phenylalanine or tryptophan. Fields, in order: D gene, J gene, clone size, V gene, CDR3 protein, CDR3 DNA. A D gene is named only where the DNA matches it firmly. The size entry is marked missing in some rows and otherwise reads once, few, many or a size class.

>TRBD1|TRBJ2-3|NA|TRBV10-3
CAITPRGTDTQYF
TGTGCCATCACCCCCAGGGGGACAGATACGCAGTATTTT
>NA|TRBJ2-7|NA|TRBV29-1
CSVVRGAYEQYF
TGCAGCGTTGTCCGGGGGGCTTACGAGCAGTACTTC
>NA|TRBJ2-1|NA|TRBV10-3
CAISEGLSRNEQFF
TGTGCCATCAGTGAGGGTCTCAGCCGCAATGAGCAGTTCTTC
>TRBD1|TRBJ1-2|few|TRBV20-1
CSARGEGGVSGYTF
TGCAGTGCTCGAGGTGAAGGGGGCGTCAGTGGCTACACCTTC
>NA|TRBJ2-3|many|TRBV20-1
CSATSGPPRGDTQYF
TGCAGTGCTACTTCGGGACCCCCACGGGGGGATACGCAGTATTTT
>TRBD2|TRBJ2-5|NA|TRBV5-6
CASSLTGLAAGVTQYF
TGTGCCAGCAGCTTAACCGGACTAGCGGCGGGGGTCACCCAGTACTTC
>TRBD1|TRBJ2-3|NA|TRBV7-6
CASSSHPGTGGGLTQYF
TGTGCCAGCAGCTCGCACCCCGGGACAGGGGGTGGGCTTACGCAGTATTTT
>NA|TRBJ1-1|few|TRBV20-1
CSARRHLMNTEAFF
TGCAGTGCTAGAAGGCACCTCATGAACACTGAAGCTTTCTTT
>NA|TRBJ1-4|few|TRBV28
CASSSGVNEKLFF
TGTGCCAGCAGTTCAGGGGTTAATGAAAAACTGTTTTTT
>NA|TRBJ2-7|NA|TRBV19
CASSKITGFTYEQYF
TGTGCCAGTAGTAAAATCACAGGGTTTACCTACGAGCAGTACTTC
>NA|TRBJ2-1|NA|TRBV7-8
CASSSPRARYPNEQFF
TGTGCCAGCAGCTCCCCACGGGCTAGATATCCCAATGAGCAGTTCTTC